The clone carrying this T cell receptor (beta chain) was detected many times. A read error may produce the germline difference seen at one junction end. The sample belongs to a study of T cells in Graves' hyperthyroidism and ophthalmopathy. Researchers took RNA transcripts and amplified the TCR beta CDR3 regions from them. The HTBI primer set drove a first-round RT-PCR of the TCR CDR3. TCRdb reprocessed the multiplex PCR reads with MiXCR, giving one entry per CDR3 protein. Of about 760,000 distinct CDR3 sequences listed, under 45% are singletons. Stable hyperthyroidism: no ophthalmopathy progression over 18 months of follow-up. This sample holds PBMCs from roughly 10 ml fresh peripheral blood. This CDR3 comprises 12 residues. From germline, CDR1 is SGHRS and CDR2 YFSETQ.

This TCR was recovered from a woman aged 40 to 49 with Graves' hyperthyroidism. Sample: blood. This rearrangement joins TRBV5-1 to TRBJ1-1; 10 nucleotides align to TRBD1. CDR3: CASSLGDRGAFF. The CDR3 nucleotides read TGTGCCAGCAGCTTGGGGGACAGGGGTGCTTTCTTT.